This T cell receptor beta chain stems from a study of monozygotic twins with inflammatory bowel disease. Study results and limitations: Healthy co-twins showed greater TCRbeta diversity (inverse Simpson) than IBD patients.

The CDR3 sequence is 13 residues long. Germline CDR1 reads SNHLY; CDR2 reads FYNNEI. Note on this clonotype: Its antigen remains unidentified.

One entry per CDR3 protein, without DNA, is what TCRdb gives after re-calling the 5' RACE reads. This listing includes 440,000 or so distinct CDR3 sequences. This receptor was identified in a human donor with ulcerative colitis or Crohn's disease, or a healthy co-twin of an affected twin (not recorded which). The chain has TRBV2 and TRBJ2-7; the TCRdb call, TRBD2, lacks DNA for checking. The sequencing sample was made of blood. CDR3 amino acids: CASSDKGPVEQYF.